Listed here is a single T cell receptor beta chain. What it binds is not known. Trimming cost V 3 bases and J 5 bases, with 16 bases left between them. The CDR3 runs 15 residues. Per germline, CDR1 SGHAT and CDR2 FQNNGV. This record comes from a study of neoadjuvant anti-PD-1 for oral cavity cancer. At the level of the study: Around day 43, patients without progression received a fourth nivolumab dose before surgery.

Time point in this sample: after neoadjuvant nivolumab, at surgical resection. No culture or expansion preceded analysis of these blood cells. Whole-study findings and limits: Non-responders to neoadjuvant nivolumab had significantly more clonal PBMC T cells than responders. Higher pretreatment Treg/Th17 ratios tracked higher pretreatment blood clonality.

Sequenced by immunoSEQ multiplex PCR; TCRdb stores in-frame clones only, minus some. The profile shows roughly 15,000 clones, around 70% of them singletons. J is TRBJ2-5 and V is TRBV11-2; D gene uncertain. Sequencing was performed on PBMCs, taken after nivolumab (anti-PD-1) treatment. This TCR was recovered from a person aged 40 to 85 with oral cavity squamous cell carcinoma. Here the CDR3 reads CASSLGLGIGETQYF. CDR3 coding DNA: TGTGCCAGCAGCTTGGGTTTAGGCATTGGGGAGACCCAGTACTTC.